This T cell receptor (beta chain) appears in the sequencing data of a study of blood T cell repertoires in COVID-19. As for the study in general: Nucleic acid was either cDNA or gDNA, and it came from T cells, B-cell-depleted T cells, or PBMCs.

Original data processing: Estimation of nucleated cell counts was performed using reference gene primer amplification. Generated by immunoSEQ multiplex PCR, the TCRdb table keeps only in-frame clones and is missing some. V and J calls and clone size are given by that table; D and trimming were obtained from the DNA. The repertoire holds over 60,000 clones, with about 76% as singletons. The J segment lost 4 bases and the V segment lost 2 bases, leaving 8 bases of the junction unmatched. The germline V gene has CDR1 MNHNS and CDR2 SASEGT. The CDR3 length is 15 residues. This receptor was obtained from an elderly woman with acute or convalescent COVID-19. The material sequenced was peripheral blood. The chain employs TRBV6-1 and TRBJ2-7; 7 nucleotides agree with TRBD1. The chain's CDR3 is CASSENRGSLYEQYF. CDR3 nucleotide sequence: TGTGCCAGCAGTGAAAACAGGGGCTCCTTATACGAGCAGTACTTC.